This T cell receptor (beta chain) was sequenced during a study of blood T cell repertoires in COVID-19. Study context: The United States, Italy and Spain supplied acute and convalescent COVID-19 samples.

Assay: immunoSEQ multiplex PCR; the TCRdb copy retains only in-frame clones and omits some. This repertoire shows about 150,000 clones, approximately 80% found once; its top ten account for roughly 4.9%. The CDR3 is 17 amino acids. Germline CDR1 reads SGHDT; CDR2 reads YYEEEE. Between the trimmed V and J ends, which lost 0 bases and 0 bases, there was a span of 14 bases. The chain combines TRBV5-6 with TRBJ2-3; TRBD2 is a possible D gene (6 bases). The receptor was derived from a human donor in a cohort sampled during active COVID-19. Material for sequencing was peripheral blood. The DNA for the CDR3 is TGTGCCAGCAGCTTGGAGGCGGGGAGTTATAGCACAGATACGCAGTATTTT. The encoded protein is CASSLEAGSYSTDTQYF.